The next 27 T cell receptor beta chains were all read from a single sample in a study of monozygotic twins with inflammatory bowel disease. One entry per CDR3 protein, without DNA, is what TCRdb gives after re-calling the 5' RACE reads. This repertoire includes more than 300,000 distinct CDR3 sequences. The sequenced sample consisted of blood. The receptors were gathered from a human donor with ulcerative colitis or Crohn's disease, or a healthy co-twin of an affected twin (not recorded which).

The rearrangement uses TRBV11-1 and TRBJ2-1; the TRBD1 assignment by TCRdb is unverifiable without DNA. CDR3 length: 18 residues. Germline assignment: CDR1 SGHAT and CDR2 FQDESV (reference sequence). The CDR3 is CASSSATGGRGSDNEQFF.

The V and J genes are TRBV7-2 and TRBJ2-1; as DNA is missing, the TRBD2 call by TCRdb cannot be tested. CDR1 and CDR2 (germline): SGHTA, FQGNSA. The CDR3 length is 17 residues. Here the CDR3 reads CASSLGRGAGGRDEQFF.

V and J are TRBV7-2 and TRBJ2-7. Germline values: CDR1 SGHTA, CDR2 FQGNSA. The CDR3 length is 13 residues. The CDR3 sequence is CASSLARDYEQYF.

The rearrangement joins TRBV29-1 to TRBJ2-1; TCRdb proposes TRBD1, but this gene call is untestable without DNA. This CDR3 comprises 12 residues. Germline V lookup: CDR1 SQVTM, CDR2 ANQGSEA. This chain's CDR3 is CSVGVSRGEQFF.

The CDR3 sequence is CASSQDLTYEQYF. The genes are TRBV4-3 and TRBJ2-7. Germline V gene sequence: CDR1 LGHNA, CDR2 YSLEER. The CDR3 runs to 13 residues.

V gene TRBV27 combines with J gene TRBJ2-3; lacking DNA, the TRBD1 call made by TCRdb goes unchecked. Germline CDR1 MNHEY, CDR2 SMNVEV (reference sequence). The CDR3 extends over 15 amino acids. The CDR3 reads CASSLGTESTDTQYF.

The chain carries TRBV7-3 and TRBJ2-2; TCRdb returns TRBD2, unconfirmable since there is no DNA. This CDR3 has 14 residues. Germline CDR1 SGHTA, CDR2 FQGTGA. CDR3 region: CASTLGENTGELFF.

The rearrangement uses TRBV24-1 and TRBJ2-7. This CDR3 contains 11 residues. From germline, CDR1 is KGHDR and CDR2 SFDVKD. The CDR3 is CATSEWGEQYF.

The chain employs TRBV7-3 and TRBJ2-5; TCRdb returns TRBD1, unconfirmable since there is no DNA. Germline V gene lookup returns CDR1 SGHTA and CDR2 FQGTGA. The CDR3 has 16 residues. The CDR3 is CASSPAGKGASGTQYF.

This chain joins TRBV7-2 and TRBJ1-1; TCRdb outputs TRBD1, but without DNA this stays unchecked. This CDR3 has 12 residues. The germline gives CDR1 SGHTA, CDR2 FQGNSA. The CDR3 region is CASSHQGAEAFF.

The chain carries TRBV2 and TRBJ1-4; absent DNA, TCRdb's TRBD1 call cannot be checked. Germline CDR1 and CDR2: SNHLY and FYNNEI. The CDR3 runs to 15 residues. This CDR3 reads CASSQTGTLDEKLFF.

The genes are TRBV7-9 and TRBJ2-3; TCRdb selects TRBD2, and the lack of DNA leaves this call unchecked. The CDR3 is made up of 12 amino acids. Germline V lookup: CDR1 SEHNR, CDR2 FQNEAQ (reference sequence). This chain's CDR3 is CASSQGDYTQYF.

The chain carries TRBV11-2 and TRBJ1-2; TCRdb outputs TRBD1, but without DNA this stays unchecked. Germline CDR1 is SGHAT and CDR2 is FQNNGV. This CDR3 has 14 amino acids. The CDR3: CASSLVGRNGGYTF.

The chain employs TRBV6-5 and TRBJ2-1; there is no DNA to check the TCRdb D call of TRBD1. In germline, CDR1 is MNHEY, CDR2 SVGAGI. The CDR3 is 15 residues long. The CDR3 here is CASSWVRTGINEQFF.

The chain links TRBV5-5 to TRBJ1-1; TCRdb outputs TRBD1, but without DNA this stays unchecked. CDR3 length equals 15 residues. Germline V gives CDR1 SGHKS, CDR2 YYEKEE (reference sequence). The CDR3 spells CASSSRLGTGTEAFF.

The rearrangement links TRBV4-3 to TRBJ2-2. Germline CDR1 LGHNA, CDR2 YSLEER. CDR3 size: 15 residues. The CDR3: CASSREGRDTGELFF.

The rearrangement links TRBV20-1 to TRBJ2-7; TCRdb selects TRBD2, and the lack of DNA leaves this call unchecked. Germline V gene data show CDR1 as DFQATT and CDR2 as SNEGSKA (reference sequence). The CDR3 loop spans 13 amino acids. CDR3 in amino acids: CSATGSRTYEQYF.

The rearrangement links TRBV6-5 to TRBJ2-1; TCRdb's assignment of TRBD1 cannot be checked, as there is no DNA. Germline CDR1 and CDR2: MNHEY and SVGAGI. The CDR3 is 15 residues long. The CDR3 is CASSYSGQSYNEQFF.

The chain has TRBV7-6 and TRBJ1-1; checking the TCRdb D call of TRBD1 is not possible without DNA. The CDR3 consists of 14 residues. Germline loops: CDR1 SGHVS, CDR2 FNYEAQ. The CDR3 reads CASREGQGNTEAFF.

The chain is built from TRBV19 and TRBJ2-1; the TRBD1 assignment by TCRdb is unverifiable without DNA. CDR1 LNHDA and CDR2 SQIVND come from the germline V gene (reference sequence). The CDR3 runs 17 residues. The CDR3 here is CASSSRDRSFGDNEQFF.

This chain links TRBV4-3 with TRBJ2-3; TCRdb proposes TRBD2, but this gene call is untestable without DNA. The CDR3 runs to 16 residues. The germline V gene has CDR1 LGHNA and CDR2 YSLEER. CDR3 residues: CASSPYRDGVQVTQYF.

V and J are TRBV7-6 and TRBJ2-1; TCRdb names TRBD2, which stays unverified in the absence of DNA. Germline V gives CDR1 SGHVS, CDR2 FNYEAQ. The CDR3 totals 14 residues. CDR3 in amino acids: CASSLGGSGNEQFF.

The CDR3 reads CASSLGAGGTDTQYF. V usage is TRBV7-2 and J usage is TRBJ2-3; absent DNA, TCRdb's TRBD2 call cannot be checked. The CDR3 is made up of 15 amino acids. From germline, CDR1 is SGHTA and CDR2 FQGNSA.

The chain combines TRBV5-5 with TRBJ1-4; TCRdb's D call of TRBD1 is untestable without DNA. The CDR3 extends over 13 amino acids. CDR1 and CDR2 from the germline V gene are SGHKS and YYEKEE (reference sequence). The CDR3 here is CATGQDENEKLFF.

The V call is TRBV7-3, the J call TRBJ1-1. The CDR3 contains 14 residues. Per germline, CDR1 SGHTA and CDR2 FQGTGA. CDR3 protein: CASSQDGRNTEAFF.

The rearrangement links TRBV6-2 or TRBV6-3 to TRBJ1-2; TCRdb names TRBD1, which stays unverified in the absence of DNA. CDR1 is MNHEY and CDR2 is SVGEGT in the germline V gene. This CDR3 region has 15 residues. The CDR3 loop is CASSLTGALSNGYTF.

The V and J genes are TRBV7-3 and TRBJ2-2; lacking DNA, the TRBD1 call made by TCRdb goes unchecked. Per germline, CDR1 SGHTA and CDR2 FQGTGA. The CDR3 is 16 amino acids. CDR3 loop: CASSLAGTKNTGELFF.